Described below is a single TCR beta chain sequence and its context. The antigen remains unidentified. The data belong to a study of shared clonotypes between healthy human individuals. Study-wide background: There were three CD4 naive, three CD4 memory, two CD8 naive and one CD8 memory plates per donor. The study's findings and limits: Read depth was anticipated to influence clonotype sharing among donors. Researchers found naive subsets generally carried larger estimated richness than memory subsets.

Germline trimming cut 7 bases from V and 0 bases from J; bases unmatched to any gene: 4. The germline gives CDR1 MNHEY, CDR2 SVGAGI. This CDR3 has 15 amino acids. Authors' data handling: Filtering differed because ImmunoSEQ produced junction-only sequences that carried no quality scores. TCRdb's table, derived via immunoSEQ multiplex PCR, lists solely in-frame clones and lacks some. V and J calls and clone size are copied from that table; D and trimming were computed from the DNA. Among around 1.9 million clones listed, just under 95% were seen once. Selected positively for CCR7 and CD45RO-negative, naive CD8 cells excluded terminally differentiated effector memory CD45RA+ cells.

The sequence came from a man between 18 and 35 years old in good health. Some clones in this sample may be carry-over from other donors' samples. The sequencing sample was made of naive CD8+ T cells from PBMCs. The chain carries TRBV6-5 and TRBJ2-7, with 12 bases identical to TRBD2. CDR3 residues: CASIGLAGNSYEQYF. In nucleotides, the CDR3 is TGTGCCAGCATCGGACTAGCGGGGAACTCCTACGAGCAGTACTTC.